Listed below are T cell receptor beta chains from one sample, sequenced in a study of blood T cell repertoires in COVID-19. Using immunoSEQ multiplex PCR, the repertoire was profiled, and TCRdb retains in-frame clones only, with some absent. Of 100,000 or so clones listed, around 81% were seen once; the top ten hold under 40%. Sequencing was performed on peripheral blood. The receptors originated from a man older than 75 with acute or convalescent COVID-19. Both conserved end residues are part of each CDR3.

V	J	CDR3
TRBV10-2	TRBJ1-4	CASMATGHNEKLFF
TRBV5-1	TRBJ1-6	CASSHGGTGQNSPLHF
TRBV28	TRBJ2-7	CASKRGPGDHYEQYF
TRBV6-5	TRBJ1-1	CASRDRMNTEAFF
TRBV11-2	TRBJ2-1	CASSPRQSSYNEQFF
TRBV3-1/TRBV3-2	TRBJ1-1	CASSQAYTEAFF
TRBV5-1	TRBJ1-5	CASSLTGSQPQHF
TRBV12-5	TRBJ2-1	CASGSGITKFF
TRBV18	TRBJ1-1	CASSPLGRGTEAFF
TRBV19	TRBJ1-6	CASSWQGFDSPLHF
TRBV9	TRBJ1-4	CASSVVGTGGEKLFF
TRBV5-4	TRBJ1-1	CASSFPSRNTEAFF
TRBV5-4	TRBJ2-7	CASSSRDGGSYEQYF
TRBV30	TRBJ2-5	CAWSGGGRALEGTQYF
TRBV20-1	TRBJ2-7	CSASELAGGPYEQYF
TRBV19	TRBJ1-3	CASAVRGAAVASGNTIYF
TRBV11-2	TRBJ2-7	CASSLQGAAYEQYF
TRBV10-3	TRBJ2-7	CAISESQGKNYEQYF
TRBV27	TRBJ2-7	CASIIPQTGYEQYF
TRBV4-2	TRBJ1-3	CASSQDKTVGGNTIYF
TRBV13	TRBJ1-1	CASSLTGESTEAFF
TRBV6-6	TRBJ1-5	CASSPQSRGRRQPQHF
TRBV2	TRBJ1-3	CASSEGRASSGNTIYF
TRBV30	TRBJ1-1	CAWDSRNTEAFF
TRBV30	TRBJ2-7	CAWSKLGGQNHEQYF
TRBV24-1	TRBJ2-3	CATSETLGQGSSTDTQYF
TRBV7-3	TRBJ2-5	CASSPTTGLALETQYF
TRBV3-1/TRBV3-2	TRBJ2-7	CASSQEYPSSVYEQYF
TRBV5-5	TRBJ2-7	CASSLAGVQSSYEQYF
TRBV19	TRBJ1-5	CASSINWEGNQPQHF
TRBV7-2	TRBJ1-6	CASSLAGAVYNSPLHF
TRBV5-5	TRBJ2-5	CASSWHERESGETQYF
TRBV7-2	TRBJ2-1	CASSLAYSSYNEQFF
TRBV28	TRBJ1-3	CASSLLRERGAGNTIYF
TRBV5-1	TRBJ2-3	CASSLGQSTDTQYF
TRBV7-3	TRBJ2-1	CASSLKGGQGWDEQFF
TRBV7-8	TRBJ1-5	CASSLGSVSRVNQPQHF
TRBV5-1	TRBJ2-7	CASSSLNPNGEQYF
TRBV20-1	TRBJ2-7	CSASIPSGNYEQYF
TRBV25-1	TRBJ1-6	CASKRGDGSPLHF
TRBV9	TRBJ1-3	CASSVAQGGNTIYF
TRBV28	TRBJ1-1	CASSSQGKVTEAFF
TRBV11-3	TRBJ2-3	CASSKQGVGDTQYF
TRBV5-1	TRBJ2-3	CASSLQASGSTDTQYF
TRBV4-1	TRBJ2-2	CASSHILSGELFF
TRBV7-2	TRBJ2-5	CASIVGSGTQETQYF
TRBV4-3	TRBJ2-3	CASSPTPQGPDTQYF
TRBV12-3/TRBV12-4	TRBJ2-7	CASSLNTGDGQYF
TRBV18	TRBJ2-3	CASSLAGSTDTQYF
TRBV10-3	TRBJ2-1	CAIGLTSGRINEQFF
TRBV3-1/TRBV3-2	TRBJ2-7	CASSQGTSGSLTYEQYF
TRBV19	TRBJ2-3	CASSIDGSRDTQYF
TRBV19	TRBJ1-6	CASKGQAPNSPLHF
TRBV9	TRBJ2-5	CASSVGRGSQETQYF
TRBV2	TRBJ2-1	CASSGGSQGYNEQFF